The present T cell receptor beta chain was sequenced within a study of blood T cell repertoires in COVID-19. Whole-study context: The analysed material was cDNA or gDNA that came from T cells, B-cell-depleted T cells, or PBMCs.

This clone was recorded only once. The study recruited people aged roughly 18 to 89 years across 20 to 30 US areas. Clinical history reported by participants formed the basis on which cohorts were assigned. Among Cohort 3 donors, those recovered had two negative PCRs, clearance, or symptom resolution. Some clones are missing from TCRdb's copy, which holds only in-frame ones; the method was immunoSEQ multiplex PCR. The sample holds about 150,000 clones, roughly 89% seen once. V was cut by 0 bases and J by 8 bases, with 13 bases left in between. The CDR3 is 14 amino acids. Looked up from germline, CDR1 is LGHNA and CDR2 is YSLEER.

Material: PBMCs or T cells enriched from blood (not recorded which). The genes are TRBV4-3 and TRBJ1-2; D possibly corresponds to TRBD1 (6 bases). This clonotype originated in a man aged 50 or older who had recovered from COVID-19. The CDR3 sequence is CASSQEVQGRGYTF. DNA of the CDR3: TGCGCCAGCAGCCAAGAAGTACAGGGCCGCGGCTACACCTTC.